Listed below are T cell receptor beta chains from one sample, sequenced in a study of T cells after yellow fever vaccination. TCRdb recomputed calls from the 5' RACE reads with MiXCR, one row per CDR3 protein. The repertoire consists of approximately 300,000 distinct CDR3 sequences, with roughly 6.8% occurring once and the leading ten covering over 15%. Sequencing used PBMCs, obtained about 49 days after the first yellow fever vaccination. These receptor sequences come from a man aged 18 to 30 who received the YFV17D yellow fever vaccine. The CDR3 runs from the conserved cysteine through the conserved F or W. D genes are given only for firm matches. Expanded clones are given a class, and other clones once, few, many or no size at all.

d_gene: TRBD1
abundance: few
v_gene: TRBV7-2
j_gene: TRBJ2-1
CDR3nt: TGTGCCAGCAGCCGTGAGGGACAGGGACGGGAGCAGTTCTTC
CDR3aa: CASSREGQGREQFF

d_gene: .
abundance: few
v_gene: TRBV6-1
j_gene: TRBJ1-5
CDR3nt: TGTGCCAGCAGCCCGGACAGACGCAATCAGCCCCAGCATTTT
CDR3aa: CASSPDRRNQPQHF

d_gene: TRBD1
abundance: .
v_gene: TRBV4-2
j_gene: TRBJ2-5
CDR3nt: TGTGCCAGCAGCCCTACAGGGGGCCAAGAGACCCAGTACTTC
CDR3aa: CASSPTGGQETQYF

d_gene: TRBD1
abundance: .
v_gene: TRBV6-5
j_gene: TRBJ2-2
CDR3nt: TGTGCCAGCAGTTACCGGCTCAGGGGGCGCCACACCGGGGAGCTGTTTTTT
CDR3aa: CASSYRLRGRHTGELFF

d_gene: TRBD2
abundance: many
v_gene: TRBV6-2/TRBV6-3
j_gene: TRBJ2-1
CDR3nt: TGTGCCAGCAGTTACCTCGGGCTAGCGGGGGTTCTTTACAATGAGCAGTTCTTC
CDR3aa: CASSYLGLAGVLYNEQFF

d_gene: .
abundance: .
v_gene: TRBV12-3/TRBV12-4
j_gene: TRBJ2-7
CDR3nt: TGTGCCAGCAGTTTATCAGGGTTCGAGCAGTACTTC
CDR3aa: CASSLSGFEQYF

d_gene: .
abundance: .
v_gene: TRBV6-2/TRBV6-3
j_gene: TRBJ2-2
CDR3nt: TGTGCCAGCAGTTACCTCCCGTCGACAGGGAACACCGGGGAGCTGTTTTTT
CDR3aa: CASSYLPSTGNTGELFF

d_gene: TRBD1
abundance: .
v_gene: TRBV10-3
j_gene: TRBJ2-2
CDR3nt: TGTGCCTCTCGGGACAGCCGCGGGGAGCTGTTTTTT
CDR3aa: CASRDSRGELFF

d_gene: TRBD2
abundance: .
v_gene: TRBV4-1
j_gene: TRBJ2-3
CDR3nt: TGCGCCAGCAGCGCTCCGGCGCTGGGTGGGGACTATACAGATACGCAGTATTTT
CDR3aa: CASSAPALGGDYTDTQYF

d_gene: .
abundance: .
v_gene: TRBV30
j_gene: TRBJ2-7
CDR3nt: TGTGCCTGGAGCCTCAACTACGAGCAGTACTTC
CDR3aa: CAWSLNYEQYF

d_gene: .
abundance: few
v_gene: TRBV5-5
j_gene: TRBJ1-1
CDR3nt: TGTGCCAGCAGCTTGGCCAGGGGCGGTGAAGCTTTCTTT
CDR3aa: CASSLARGGEAFF

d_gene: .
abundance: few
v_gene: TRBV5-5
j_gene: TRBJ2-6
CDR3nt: TGTGCCAGCAGCTTGGGCCTAGGAGGGGCTGGGGCCAACGTCCTGACTTTC
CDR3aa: CASSLGLGGAGANVLTF

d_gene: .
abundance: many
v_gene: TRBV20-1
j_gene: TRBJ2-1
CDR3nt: TGCAGTGCCCTTAAACCGGACCGGTACAATGAGCAGTTCTTC
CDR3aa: CSALKPDRYNEQFF

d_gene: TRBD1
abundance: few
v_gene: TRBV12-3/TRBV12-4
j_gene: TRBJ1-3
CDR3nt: TGTGCCAGCTCGGGAGGGGGACAGGATGGACGAAACACCATATATTTT
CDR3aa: CASSGGGQDGRNTIYF

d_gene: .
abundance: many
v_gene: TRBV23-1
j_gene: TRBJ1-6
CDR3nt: TGCGCCAGCAGTAGGGAAGGATTTTCTTCACCCCTCCACTTT
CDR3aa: CASSREGFSSPLHF

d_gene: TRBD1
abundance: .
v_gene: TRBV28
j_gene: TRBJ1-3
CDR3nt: TGTGCCAGCAGTTGGGACAGGGAGGGAAACACCATATATTTT
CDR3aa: CASSWDREGNTIYF

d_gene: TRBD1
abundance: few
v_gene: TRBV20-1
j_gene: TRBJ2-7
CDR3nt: TGCAGTGCTTCCGGACAGGATAGCTCCTACGAGCAGTACTTC
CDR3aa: CSASGQDSSYEQYF

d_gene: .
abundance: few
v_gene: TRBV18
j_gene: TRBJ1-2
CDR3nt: TGTGCCAGCTCACCACCATTCCAGGAGGATGGCTACACCTTC
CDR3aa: CASSPPFQEDGYTF

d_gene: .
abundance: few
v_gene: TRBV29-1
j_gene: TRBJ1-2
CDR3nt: TGCAGCGTTGAAGAGACAGACTATGGCTACACCTTC
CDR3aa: CSVEETDYGYTF

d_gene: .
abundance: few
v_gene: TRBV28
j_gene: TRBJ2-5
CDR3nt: TGTGCCAGCACTCTCCTGGGGGCTCGGGAGACCCAGTACTTC
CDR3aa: CASTLLGARETQYF

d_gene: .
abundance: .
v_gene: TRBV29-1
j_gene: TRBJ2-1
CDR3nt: TGCAGCGTTGTCCGGGTTATGACCTACAATGAGCAGTTCTTC
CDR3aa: CSVVRVMTYNEQFF

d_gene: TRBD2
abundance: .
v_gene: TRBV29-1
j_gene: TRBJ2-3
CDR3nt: TGCAGCGTTGTAGGGGCGCGGGGGGGCACAGATACGCAGTATTTT
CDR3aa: CSVVGARGGTDTQYF

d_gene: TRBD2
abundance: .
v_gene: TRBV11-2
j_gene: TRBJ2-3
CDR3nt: TGTGCCAGCAGCTTAGCGGGGGGGCTTGTCGATACGCAGTATTTT
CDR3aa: CASSLAGGLVDTQYF

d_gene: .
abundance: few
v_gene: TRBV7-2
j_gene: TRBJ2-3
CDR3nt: TGTGCCAGCAGCTCCTACTTACGCACAGATACGCAGTATTTT
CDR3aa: CASSSYLRTDTQYF

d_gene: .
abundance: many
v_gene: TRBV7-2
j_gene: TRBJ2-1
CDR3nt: TGTGCCAGCAGCTTACACACCAGCAATGAGCAGTTCTTC
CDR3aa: CASSLHTSNEQFF

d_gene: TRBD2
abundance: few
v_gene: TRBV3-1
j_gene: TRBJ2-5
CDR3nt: TGTGCCAGCAGCCAAGTCAAAAGCGGGGGCCCCAGGGAGACCCAGTACTTC
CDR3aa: CASSQVKSGGPRETQYF

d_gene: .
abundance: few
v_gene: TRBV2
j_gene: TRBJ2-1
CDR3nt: TGTGCCAGCAGGGATCAGGCCAAGTCCAATGAGCAGTTCTTC
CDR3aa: CASRDQAKSNEQFF

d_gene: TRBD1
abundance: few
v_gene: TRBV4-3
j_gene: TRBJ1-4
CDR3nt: TGCGCCAGCAGCCAAGGACAGGGTCTAGCTAATGAAAAACTGTTTTTT
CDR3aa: CASSQGQGLANEKLFF

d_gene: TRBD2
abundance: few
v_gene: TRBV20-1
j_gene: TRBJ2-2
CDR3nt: TGCAGTGCTAGGGGGGTATGGACTAGCGGGGGAAAGAACACCGGGGAGCTGTTTTTT
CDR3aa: CSARGVWTSGGKNTGELFF

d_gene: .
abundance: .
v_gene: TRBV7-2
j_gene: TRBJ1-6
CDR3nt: TGTGCCAGCAGCACTCTCGGACCGGGTTCACCCCTCCACTTT
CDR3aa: CASSTLGPGSPLHF

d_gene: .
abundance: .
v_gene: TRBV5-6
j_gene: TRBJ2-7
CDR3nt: TGTGCCAGCAGCCCCGGGCTCCGAGGATCGGGCTACGAGCAGTACTTC
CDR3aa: CASSPGLRGSGYEQYF

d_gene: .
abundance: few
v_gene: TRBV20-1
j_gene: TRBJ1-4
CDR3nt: TGCAGCTTCCGTCAGGGATGGGGTGAAAAACTGTTTTTT
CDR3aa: CSFRQGWGEKLFF

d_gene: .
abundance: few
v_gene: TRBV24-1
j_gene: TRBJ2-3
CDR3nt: TGTGCCACCAGTGTATCGGGGGGCTGGGACACAGATACGCAGTATTTT
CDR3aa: CATSVSGGWDTDTQYF

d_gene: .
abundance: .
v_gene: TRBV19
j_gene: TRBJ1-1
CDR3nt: TGTGCCAGTAGTATAGGCGCAGGGAACACTGAAGCTTTCTTT
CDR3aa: CASSIGAGNTEAFF

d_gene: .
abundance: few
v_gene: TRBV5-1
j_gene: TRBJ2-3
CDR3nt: TGCGCCAGCAGCACTGGAGGGGACTGGGATACGCAGTATTTT
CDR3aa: CASSTGGDWDTQYF